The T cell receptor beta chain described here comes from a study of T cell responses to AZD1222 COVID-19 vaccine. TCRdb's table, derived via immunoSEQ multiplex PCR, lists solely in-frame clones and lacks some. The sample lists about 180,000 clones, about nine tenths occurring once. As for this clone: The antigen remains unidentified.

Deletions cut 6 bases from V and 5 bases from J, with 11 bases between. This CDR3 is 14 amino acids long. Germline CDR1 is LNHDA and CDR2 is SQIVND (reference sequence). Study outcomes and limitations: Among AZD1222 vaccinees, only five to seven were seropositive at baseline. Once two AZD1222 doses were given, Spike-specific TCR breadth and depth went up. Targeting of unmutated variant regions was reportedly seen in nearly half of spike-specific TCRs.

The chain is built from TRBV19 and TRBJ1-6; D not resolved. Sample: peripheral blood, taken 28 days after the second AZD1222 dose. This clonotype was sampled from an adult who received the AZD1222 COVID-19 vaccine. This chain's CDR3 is CASRLRENNSPLHF. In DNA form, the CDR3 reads TGTGCCAGTAGACTGAGGGAGAATAATTCACCCCTCCACTTT.